This T cell receptor (beta chain) was recorded in a study of T cell responses to AZD1222 COVID-19 vaccine (dated by TCRdb to 2020 to 2023). Looking at the study overall: AZD1222 recipients with second doses at about 4 weeks or about 12 weeks were pooled, because spike-specific TCR depth and breadth did not differ between schedules. TCR sequencing covered some 250 trial participants: 200 to 220 given two doses of AZD1222 and 26 given two doses of MenACWY control vaccine. Trial participants were enrolled by age into 18-55, 56-69 and 70-plus year subgroups, with 148, 28 and 57 TCR-sequenced participants respectively.

The CDR3 regions of human TCRbeta chains were subjected to immunosequencing. In the authors' own workflow: Repertoire TCRs were matched against a reference library of SARS-CoV-2-specific TCRs generated with the MIRA antigen-specificity platform. Breadth meant the fraction of unique TCRs that were SARS-CoV-2-associated, whereas depth meant the fraction of total T cells that were SARS-CoV-2-associated. Using the MIRA data, each spike-specific TCR was assigned both to the spike region to which the TCR was reactive and to a CD4 or CD8 class. Log10-transformed breadth and depth values were compared by one-way ANOVA with Sidak's multiple comparisons tests. The immuneACCESS repertoire file appears here via TCRdb, limited to in-frame rearrangements. These files lack a portion of the clones; in checked studies, under half of the deficit traces to unresolved V genes, and the cause of the others is not known. Clone size and the V and J calls come from that table; the DNA yielded D and trimming. The sample table lists some 120,000 clones, roughly nine tenths of them with a count of one. The leading ten clones occupy 1.3% to 1.5% of the sample.

V has 4 bases trimmed and J has 8 bases trimmed; junction bases matching no gene number 17. The CDR3 spans 16 residues, from the cysteine through the phenylalanine. Only the CDR3 region is kept as DNA, spanning 48 bases read in frame from base 1. CDR1 LNHDA and CDR2 SQIVND are derived from the germline V gene (reference sequence). About this clone: Its antigen remains unidentified. Base quality data are lacking; no much larger clone is found one base away.

The time point label, read with the paper, signifies: baseline before first vaccination. Vaccinee samples were obtained from the UK trials COV001 and COV002, which included a single-blind randomized controlled phase 2/3 trial of AZD1222 (ChAdOx1 nCoV-19) in healthy adults. For TCRbeta chain sequencing, PBMC samples from trial participants were taken at day 0 and at day 28 after the second dose. Results the study describes overall, beyond this receptor: Reportedly, close to half of the unique spike-specific TCRs recognized epitopes lying outside the regions that are mutated in the B.1.351 and B.1.1.7 variants. Because no day 14 peak-response samples were available, repertoires were characterized only after the peak T cell response. In the small 56-69-year group, the increase in depth fell short of significance, most likely because of low power. Participants were mostly white British and included more females than males, and it was suggested by the authors that clonal diversity may have been underestimated. Spike-specific TCR breadth and depth rose significantly after two AZD1222 doses compared with day 0 and with MenACWY recipients. Conclusions about previously exposed vaccinees were limited because only six AZD1222 recipients were SARS-CoV-2 seropositive at baseline. Vaccine-associated CD4 TCRs spanned the whole spike protein, with dominant responses in regions 160-218 and 743-854.

The material was peripheral blood, obtained on day 0 of AZD1222 vaccination. The TCR originated in an adult in good health. The chain links TRBV19 with TRBJ2-7; 7 of the junction bases match TRBD1. The DNA reads as follows: TGTGCCAGTAGTACTACTGGGACAGCCGGATCTACGCAGCAGTACTTC. This translates into CASSTTGTAGSTQQYF.